The rows below give T cell receptor beta chains drawn from one sample of a study of T cells in Graves' hyperthyroidism and ophthalmopathy. TCRdb reprocessed the multiplex PCR reads via MiXCR and lists one record per CDR3 protein. The repertoire holds more than 500,000 distinct CDR3 sequences, with about 14% as singletons. Sequences were obtained from blood. The receptors come from a woman between 40 and 50 years old with Graves' hyperthyroidism. The CDR3 runs from the conserved cysteine through the conserved F or W. A D gene is named only where the DNA matches it firmly. Not every row has a clone size; where given, it reads once, few, many or a size class.

clone_size j_call d_call v_call cdr3_aa cdr3_nt
NA TRBJ2-3 TRBD2 TRBV20-1 CSAGTSGRATDTQYF TGCAGTGCTGGAACTAGCGGGAGGGCGACAGATACGCAGTATTTT
NA TRBJ2-4 NA TRBV12-3/TRBV12-4 CASSLVDKNIQHF TGTGCCAGCAGTTTAGTTGACAAAAACATTCAGCACTTC
many TRBJ2-5 NA TRBV20-1 CSASGGHLETQYF TGCAGTGCTAGCGGGGGGCACTTAGAGACCCAGTACTTC
many TRBJ2-7 NA TRBV20-1 CSSPRPDRNEQYF TGCAGTTCGCCCCGTCCAGACAGAAACGAGCAGTACTTC
many TRBJ1-4 TRBD1 TRBV5-1 CASSPAKTGGGEKLFF TGCGCCAGCAGCCCTGCTAAGACAGGGGGCGGTGAAAAACTGTTTTTT
NA TRBJ2-3 NA TRBV27 CASKSWGASTDTQYF TGTGCCAGCAAAAGTTGGGGAGCTAGCACAGATACGCAGTATTTT
NA TRBJ1-5 NA TRBV6-1 CASSEPGYQPQHF TGTGCCAGCAGTGAACCAGGGTATCAGCCCCAGCATTTT
few TRBJ2-3 NA TRBV5-1 CASSLEAPARLADTQYF TGCGCCAGCAGCTTGGAAGCCCCGGCCAGATTGGCAGATACGCAGTATTTT
many TRBJ1-5 TRBD1 TRBV12-3/TRBV12-4 CATRQGYSNQPQHF TGTGCCACGCGACAGGGGTATAGCAATCAGCCCCAGCATTTT
many TRBJ2-5 NA TRBV20-1 CSASPNILQETQYF TGCAGTGCTAGCCCCAACATTCTCCAAGAGACCCAGTACTTC
many TRBJ1-3 TRBD1 TRBV18 CASSPAAGGVGNTIYF TGTGCCAGCTCACCCGCCGCAGGGGGCGTCGGAAACACCATATATTTT
many TRBJ2-7 TRBD2 TRBV5-1 CASSLDTGTSGAYEQYF TGCGCCAGCAGCTTAGATACCGGGACTAGCGGGGCCTACGAGCAGTACTTC
NA TRBJ2-5 NA TRBV20-1 CSARGSSGETQYF TGCAGTGCTAGAGGCTCTTCGGGTGAGACCCAGTACTTC
many TRBJ1-1 TRBD1 TRBV7-2 CASSPRTGNTEAFF TGTGCCAGCAGTCCGAGGACAGGGAACACTGAAGCTTTCTTT
many TRBJ2-3 TRBD2 TRBV30 CAWSPSGSYRDTQYF TGTGCCTGGAGTCCCAGCGGGAGTTATAGAGATACGCAGTATTTT
many TRBJ2-7 TRBD1 TRBV2 CASRQGEAYEQYF TGTGCCAGTAGACAGGGGGAGGCCTACGAGCAGTACTTC
many TRBJ1-1 NA TRBV6-4 CASSAGANTEAFF TGTGCCAGCAGTGCAGGGGCTAACACTGAAGCTTTCTTT
many TRBJ2-3 NA TRBV28 CARSGWETRTQYF TGTGCCCGTAGTGGATGGGAGACTCGTACGCAGTATTTT
many TRBJ2-4 NA TRBV6-1 CASSPTYTSAKNIQYF TGTGCCAGCAGCCCGACCTATACTAGCGCCAAAAACATTCAGTACTTC
NA TRBJ1-5 NA TRBV29-1 CSVQWAADQPQHF TGCAGCGTGCAATGGGCAGCAGATCAGCCCCAGCATTTT
NA TRBJ1-3 NA TRBV3-1 CASSQEGGRNTIYF TGTGCCAGCAGCCAAGAGGGGGGTAGAAACACCATATATTTT
few TRBJ2-1 NA TRBV28 CASSFLETSLGNEQFF NA
NA TRBJ1-2 TRBD1 TRBV5-1 CASSLTGGLNGYTF TGCGCCAGCAGCTTGACAGGGGGATTAAATGGCTACACCTTC
many TRBJ1-1 NA TRBV6-1 CASSPSLLNTEAFF TGTGCCAGCAGTCCAAGCTTGTTGAACACTGAAGCTTTCTTT
many TRBJ2-7 NA TRBV30 CAWSRGGGYEQYF TGTGCCTGGAGTAGGGGGGGAGGCTACGAGCAGTACTTC
NA TRBJ1-2 TRBD1 TRBV12-3/TRBV12-4 CASSIGTGLYGYTF TGTGCCAGCAGTATCGGGACAGGGCTCTATGGCTACACCTTC
many TRBJ2-1 TRBD2 TRBV7-6 CASSFQRGDNEQFF TGTGCCAGCAGCTTCCAGCGGGGCGACAATGAGCAGTTCTTC
once TRBJ1-5 NA TRBV9 CASSVGGPGEQPQHF TGTGCCAGCAGCGTGGGCGGGCCGGGGGAGCAGCCCCAGCATTTT
NA TRBJ2-7 NA TRBV6-1 CASSRTTTLEQYF TGTGCCAGCAGCAGAACTACTACACTAGAGCAGTACTTC
few TRBJ2-7 TRBD2 TRBV28 CASSGSGSVHEQYF TGTGCCAGCAGCGGTAGCGGGAGTGTCCACGAGCAGTACTTC
NA TRBJ1-5 TRBD1 TRBV2 CASTGTASNQPQHF TGTGCCAGCACCGGGACAGCTAGCAATCAGCCCCAGCATTTT
many TRBJ2-3 NA TRBV3-1 CASSQDAGNADTQYF TGTGCCAGCAGCCAAGACGCGGGAAACGCAGATACGCAGTATTTT
NA TRBJ2-7 NA TRBV6-6 CASSYQASPIAYEQYF TGTGCCAGCAGTTACCAGGCCTCGCCGATCGCCTACGAGCAGTACTTC
many TRBJ2-7 TRBD1 TRBV5-1 CASSRGDSYEQYF TGCGCCAGCAGCCGTGGGGACAGCTACGAGCAGTACTTC
NA TRBJ2-7 NA TRBV20-1 CSARPSQGGYEQYF TGCAGTGCTCGCCCGAGCCAAGGGGGCTACGAGCAGTACTTC
NA TRBJ2-5 TRBD2 TRBV20-1 CSARAPGTRGETQYF TGCAGTGCTAGAGCTCCAGGGACTAGAGGAGAGACCCAGTACTTC
many TRBJ1-1 NA TRBV27 CASRDDRTGVNTEAFF TGTGCCAGCAGAGATGACAGGACCGGGGTGAACACTGAAGCTTTCTTT
few TRBJ1-6 TRBD1 TRBV11-2 CTSSSTGTEFRNSPLHF TGTACCAGCAGCTCGACAGGGACGGAGTTTCGGAATTCACCCCTCCACTTT
few TRBJ1-2 NA TRBV10-3 CAISESQLAGTLYGYTF TGTGCCATCAGTGAGTCGCAGCTAGCGGGCACCCTCTATGGCTACACCTTC
NA TRBJ2-7 NA TRBV19 CASSIGPIHSYEQYF TGTGCCAGTAGTATCGGACCGATACACTCCTACGAGCAGTACTTC
many TRBJ2-3 TRBD2 TRBV28 CASSGTSVTDTQYF TGTGCCAGCAGCGGTACTAGCGTCACAGATACGCAGTATTTT
NA TRBJ2-1 TRBD2 TRBV20-1 CSAFHSGGSSYNEQFF TGCAGTGCTTTCCACAGCGGGGGAAGCTCCTACAATGAGCAGTTCTTC
few TRBJ2-7 NA TRBV18 CASSPRVTGISYEQYF TGTGCCAGCTCGCCACGGGTCACAGGGATCTCCTACGAGCAGTACTTC
NA TRBJ2-3 NA TRBV10-3 CAIKGLSTDTQYF TGTGCCATCAAGGGACTTTCCACAGATACGCAGTATTTT
many TRBJ2-7 TRBD2 TRBV20-1 CSATRELAVYEQYF TGCAGTGCTACTCGCGAACTAGCGGTCTACGAGCAGTACTTC